These 4 T cell receptor beta chains came from one sample sequenced in a study of T-cell reconstitution after alpha-beta-depleted transplantation in children. Unique molecular identifiers were used to barcode this TCRbeta library. Each CDR3 protein gets one entry after TCRdb re-called the PCR reads with MiXCR. This repertoire shows nearly 550,000 distinct CDR3 sequences, about 16% found once; its top ten account for about 3.1%. Here the sequenced sample was PBMCs from the stem cell graft donor, taken from the stem cell graft. The receptors originated from a human donor who donated a stem cell graft to a child with acute lymphoblastic leukemia.

This chain joins TRBV11-2 and TRBJ2-1, with D unclear. V was trimmed by 5 bases and J by 9 bases, leaving 8 bases between them. This CDR3 has 11 residues. The V gene's germline CDR1 is SGHAT and CDR2 FQNNGV. The CDR3 nucleotides are TGTGCCAGCAGCCAATATAGTGAGCAGTTCTTC. This translates into CASSQYSEQFF.

This clonotype was observed a handful of times. V usage is TRBV2 and J usage is TRBJ2-1; D not resolved. V dropped 1 base and J dropped 0 bases, with 13 bases sitting between them. This CDR3 is built from 17 residues. Germline CDR1 and CDR2: SNHLY and FYNNEI. The CDR3 here is CASSEGGLLNSYNEQFF. The CDR3 DNA is TGTGCCAGCAGTGAAGGTGGGCTCTTAAACTCCTACAATGAGCAGTTCTTC.

Regarding this clonotype: The limits of the CDR3 on the DNA are not certain, so only TCRdb's listed CDR3 is given. The chain employs TRBV12-3 or TRBV12-4 and TRBJ2-3; no DNA check was done on the table's D call, TRBD1. The CDR3 extends over 14 residues, inclusive of both ends. CDR3 residues: CASSSSGGTDTRYF.

The chain links TRBV15 to TRBJ2-1, with D perhaps being TRBD1 or TRBD2 (6 bases each). Trimming took off 1 base at V and 9 bases at J, with 19 bases between the two ends. The CDR3 totals 16 residues. CDR1 and CDR2 (germline): LNHNV, YYDKDF (reference sequence). CDR3 residues: CATSRGGLRGPVEQFF. The DNA for the CDR3 is TGTGCCACCAGCAGAGGGGGGCTTCGGGGGCCGGTTGAGCAGTTCTTC.